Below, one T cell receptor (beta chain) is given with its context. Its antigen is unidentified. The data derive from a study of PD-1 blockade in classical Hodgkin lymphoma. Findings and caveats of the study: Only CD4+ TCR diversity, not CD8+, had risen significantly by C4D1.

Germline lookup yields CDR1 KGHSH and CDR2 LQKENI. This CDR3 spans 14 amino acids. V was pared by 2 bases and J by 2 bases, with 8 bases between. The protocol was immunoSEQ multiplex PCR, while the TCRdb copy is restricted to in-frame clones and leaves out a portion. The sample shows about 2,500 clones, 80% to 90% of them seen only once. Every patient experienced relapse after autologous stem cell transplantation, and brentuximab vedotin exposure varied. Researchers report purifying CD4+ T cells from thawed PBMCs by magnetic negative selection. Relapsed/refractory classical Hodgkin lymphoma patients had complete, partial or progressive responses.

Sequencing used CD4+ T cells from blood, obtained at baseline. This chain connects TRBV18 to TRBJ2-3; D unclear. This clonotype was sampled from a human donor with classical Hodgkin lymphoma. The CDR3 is CASSPIVPTDTQYF. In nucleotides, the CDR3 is TGTGCCAGCTCACCAATCGTGCCCACAGATACGCAGTATTTT.